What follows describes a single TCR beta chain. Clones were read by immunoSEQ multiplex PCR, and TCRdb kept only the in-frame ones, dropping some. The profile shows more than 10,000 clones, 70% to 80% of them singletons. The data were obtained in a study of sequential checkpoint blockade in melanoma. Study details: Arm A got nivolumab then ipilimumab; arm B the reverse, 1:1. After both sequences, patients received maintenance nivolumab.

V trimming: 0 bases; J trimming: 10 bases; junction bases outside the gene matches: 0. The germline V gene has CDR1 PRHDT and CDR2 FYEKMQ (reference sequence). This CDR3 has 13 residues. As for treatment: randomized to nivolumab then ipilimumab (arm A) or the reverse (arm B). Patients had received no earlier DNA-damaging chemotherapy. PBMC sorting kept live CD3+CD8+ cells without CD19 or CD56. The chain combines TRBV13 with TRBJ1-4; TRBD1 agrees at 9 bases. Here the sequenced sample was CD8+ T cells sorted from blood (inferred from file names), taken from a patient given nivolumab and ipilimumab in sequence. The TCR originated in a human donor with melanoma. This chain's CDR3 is CASSLGTGGKLFF. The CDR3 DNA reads TGTGCCAGCAGCTTAGGGACAGGGGGAAAACTGTTTTTT.